This T cell receptor beta chain was observed in a study of cytomegalovirus exposure and HLA in healthy donors. This PCR relied on a set of 60 Vbeta primers and 13 Jbeta primers. The data were produced by immunoSEQ multiplex PCR, yet TCRdb's version contains in-frame clones alone and is incomplete. The sample records more than 95,000 clones, approximately 79% being singletons. V gave up 6 bases and J gave up 0 bases; unmatched junction bases: 5. The CDR3 covers 16 residues. Germline assignment: CDR1 SGHRS and CDR2 YFSETQ. The specimen sequenced was PBMCs. This receptor was taken from a man in his sixties in good health and CMV-seropositive. The chain joins TRBV5-1 to TRBJ2-2; TRBD1 aligns across 10 bases. This CDR3 reads CASIKTGGTNTGELFF. The CDR3 nucleotides are TGCGCCAGCATTAAGACAGGGGGCACGAACACCGGGGAGCTGTTTTTT.